Presented here are 26 T cell receptor beta chains from one specimen sequenced in a study of T cell repertoires in ileal Crohn's disease. The protocol was immunoSEQ multiplex PCR, while the TCRdb copy is restricted to in-frame clones and leaves out a portion. The data show several thousand clones, about 73% seen once. As to time point: proximal margin of the surgical specimen (macroscopically non-inflamed). Sequencing was done on a sample of ileal tissue. The receptors originated from an adult with Crohn's disease.

V is TRBV5-6 and J is TRBJ1-2; D is unclear. The CDR3 sequence is 13 residues long. Between the trimmed V and J ends, which lost 4 bases and 1 base, there was a span of 8 bases. The germline gives CDR1 SGHDT, CDR2 YYEEEE. This CDR3 reads CASSPGSNYGYTF. The DNA of the CDR3 is TGTGCCAGCAGCCCCGGTAGTAACTATGGCTACACCTTC.

The J gene is TRBJ2-7, the V gene TRBV29-1; D is undetermined. Trimming removed 5 bases at V and 2 bases at J, with 16 bases between. Germline V gives CDR1 SQVTM, CDR2 ANQGSEA. CDR3 size: 14 residues. The CDR3 DNA sequence: TGCAGCGTTTTAGACGGCGAACCTACCTACGAGCAGTACTTC. It yields the protein CSVLDGEPTYEQYF.

This clone is medium-sized within its sample. The chain joins TRBV28 to TRBJ1-6, with D tentatively TRBD1 (6 bases). The CDR3 extends over 17 amino acids. V dropped 4 bases and J dropped 10 bases, with 23 bases sitting between them. The germline gives CDR1 MDHEN, CDR2 SYDVKM. This CDR3 reads CASSSSTAGDERSPLHF. The CDR3 region has the DNA TGTGCCAGCAGTTCCTCGACGGCAGGGGACGAAAGATCACCCCTCCACTTT.

The gene calls are TRBV7-3 and TRBJ2-5; 8 nucleotides match TRBD2. V shed 2 bases, J shed 4 bases, and the junction held 0 bases outside the gene matches. CDR3 size: 13 residues. Germline CDR1 SGHTA, CDR2 FQGTGA. The DNA of the CDR3 is TGTGCCAGCAGCTTACGGGAGGGAGAGACCCAGTACTTC. Its translation is CASSLREGETQYF. Drawing the rest from reference TRBV7-3 and TRBJ2-5, the complete variable domain is GAGVSQTPSNKVTEKGKYVELRCDPISGHTALYWYRQSLGQGPEFLIYFQGTGAADDSGLPNDRFFAVRPEGSVSTLKIQRTERGDSAVYLCASSLREGETQYFGPGTRLLVL.

The chain combines TRBV7-9 with TRBJ1-1; D unresolved. Germline CDR1 reads SEHNR; CDR2 reads FQNEAQ (reference sequence). V was shortened by 2 bases and J by 5 bases, with 9 bases between the two germline ends. This CDR3 contains 13 residues. The CDR3 sequence: CASSLPGGTEAFF. The DNA for the CDR3 is TGTGCCAGCAGCTTACCGGGAGGAACTGAAGCTTTCTTT.

This chain connects TRBV6-7 to TRBJ2-7, with a tentative D call TRBD2 (6 bases). TRBV6-7 is noted as an ORF with a role that remains uncertain. V lost 6 bases and J lost 3, with 18 bases in between. The CDR3 has 15 amino acids. This CDR3 reads CASSNRTAGSYEQYF. The CDR3 DNA reads TGTGCCAGCAGCAATCGGACGGCCGGGAGCTACGAGCAGTACTTC.

The chain employs TRBV5-6 and TRBJ1-1; D not certain. V shed 0 bases and J shed 0 bases, with 3 bases lying between them. The CDR3 is 13 amino acids. Germline assignment: CDR1 SGHDT and CDR2 YYEEEE. Here the CDR3 reads CASSLVLNTEAFF. The CDR3 nucleotides are TGTGCCAGCAGCTTGGTCTTGAACACTGAAGCTTTCTTT. The variable domain in full, completed from reference TRBV5-6 and TRBJ1-1, reads DAGVTQSPTHLIKTRGQQVTLRCSPKSGHDTVSWYQQALGQGPQFIFQYYEEEERQRGNFPDRFSGHQFPNYSSELNVNALLLGDSALYLCASSLVLNTEAFFGQGTRLTVV.

The V and J genes are TRBV29-1 and TRBJ1-4, with TRBD1 identical over 8 bases. Per germline, CDR1 SQVTM and CDR2 ANQGSEA. The CDR3 contains 12 residues. The J segment lost 7 bases and the V segment lost 5 bases, leaving 3 bases of the junction unmatched. The CDR3 nucleotides are TGCAGCGTTCGTGACAGGGGTGAAAAACTGTTTTTT. This encodes CSVRDRGEKLFF.

This chain uses TRBV11-2 with TRBJ2-3; 8 bases match TRBD1. The CDR3 covers 14 residues. V lost 5 bases to trimming and J lost 1 base; unmatched junction nucleotides: 2. Germline V lookup: CDR1 SGHAT, CDR2 FQNNGV. The CDR3 is CASSRTGRTDTQYF. The CDR3 DNA is TGTGCCAGCAGCCGGACAGGGCGCACAGATACGCAGTATTTT. The whole variable domain, filled in from reference TRBV11-2 and TRBJ2-3, reads EAGVAQSPRYKIIEKRQSVAFWCNPISGHATLYWYQQILGQGPKLLIQFQNNGVVDDSQLPKDRFSAERLKGVDSTLKIQPAKLEDSAVYLCASSRTGRTDTQYFGPGTRLTVL.

This chain connects TRBV30 to TRBJ1-3; no clear D gene. Germline V lookup: CDR1 GTSNPN, CDR2 SVGIG (reference sequence). V lost 4 bases and J lost 9, with 19 bases in between. The CDR3 loop spans 14 amino acids. CDR3 sequence reads: CAWNQDDLRGTIYF. CDR3 bases: TGTGCCTGGAACCAGGACGATCTAAGAGGCACCATATATTTT. Combining the CDR3 with reference TRBV30 and TRBJ1-3 gives the whole variable domain SQTIHQWPATLVQPVGSPLSLECTVEGTSNPNLYWYRQAAGRGLQLLFYSVGIGQISSEVPQNLSASRPQDRQFILSSKKLLLSDSGFYLCAWNQDDLRGTIYFGEGSWLTVV.

This clone appeared a few times. The genes are TRBV29-1 and TRBJ1-5; maybe TRBD1 (6 bases). Germline V lookup: CDR1 SQVTM, CDR2 ANQGSEA. CDR3 length: 15 amino acids. V lost 6 bases to trimming and J lost 2 bases, with 17 bases between them. CDR3 in amino acids: CSVAVGGNGNQPQHF. Here the CDR3 DNA reads TGCAGCGTCGCTGTGGGGGGCAATGGCAATCAGCCCCAGCATTTT.

The gene calls are TRBV19 and TRBJ1-2, with a tentative D call TRBD1 (5 bases). Germline CDR1 is LNHDA and CDR2 is SQIVND (reference sequence). V gave up 6 bases and J gave up 1 base, with 18 bases separating them. The CDR3 totals 16 residues. The CDR3 DNA reads as TGTGCCAGTAGCCAGAGGGACGGATTACTTAACTATGGCTACACCTTC. Encoded protein: CASSQRDGLLNYGYTF.

This chain links TRBV7-9 with TRBJ2-5, with 13 positions matching TRBD2. Germline assignment: CDR1 SEHNR and CDR2 FQNEAQ (reference sequence). This CDR3 is built from 16 residues. The J segment lost 5 bases and the V segment lost 2 bases, leaving 5 bases of the junction unmatched. The CDR3 coding sequence is TGTGCCAGCAGCTTACGGGGGACTAGCGGGGCGGAGACCCAGTACTTC. Protein product: CASSLRGTSGAETQYF.

V usage is TRBV12-5 and J usage is TRBJ1-1; no clear D gene. CDR3 size: 15 residues. Germline CDR1 and CDR2: LGHNT and FRNRAP. Trimming took off 1 base at V and 6 bases at J, with 15 bases between the two ends. This CDR3 is CASGLDGRRTAEAFF. The CDR3 DNA reads as TGTGCTAGTGGTTTGGACGGACGGCGAACAGCTGAAGCTTTCTTT. The full variable domain, completed using reference TRBV12-5 and TRBJ1-1, is DARVTQTPRHKVTEMGQEVTMRCQPILGHNTVFWYRQTMMQGLELLAYFRNRAPLDDSGMPKDRFSAEMPDATLATLKIQPSEPRDSAVYFCASGLDGRRTAEAFFGQGTRLTVV.

This clone was detected only once. The rearrangement links TRBV5-1 to TRBJ2-3; the match to TRBD1 covers 7 bases. This CDR3 is built from 15 residues. Germline V gives CDR1 SGHRS, CDR2 YFSETQ. V lost 0 bases, J lost 4 bases, and 5 bases stayed unmatched. The CDR3 protein is CASSLEDRAADTQYF. CDR3 DNA sequence: TGCGCCAGCAGCTTGGAAGACAGGGCCGCAGATACGCAGTATTTT.

The gene calls are TRBV18 and TRBJ2-3; D not resolved. V was pared by 2 bases and J by 2 bases, with 11 bases between. There are 15 residues in the CDR3. Germline assignment: CDR1 KGHSH and CDR2 LQKENI. CDR3 loop: CASSPEVWSTDTQYF. The CDR3 DNA sequence: TGTGCCAGCTCACCAGAGGTGTGGTCCACAGATACGCAGTATTTT.

This chain links TRBV18 with TRBJ2-1, with 9 bases aligning to TRBD1. Germline V gene sequence: CDR1 KGHSH, CDR2 LQKENI. The CDR3 is 17 residues long. J lost 6 bases, V lost 6 bases, and 15 bases had no gene match. The CDR3 spells CASSPDRGRGYLNEQFF. CDR3 nucleotide sequence: TGTGCCAGCTCTCCTGACAGGGGGAGGGGTTACCTCAATGAGCAGTTCTTC. The full variable domain, its missing parts supplied by reference TRBV18 and TRBJ2-1, is NAGVMQNPRHLVRRRGQEARLRCSPMKGHSHVYWYRQLPEEGLKFMVYLQKENIIDESGMPKERFSAEFPKEGPSILRIQQVVRGDSAAYFCASSPDRGRGYLNEQFFGPGTRLTVL.

The chain employs TRBV6-4 and TRBJ2-2; D is unresolved. Germline assignment: CDR1 MRHNA and CDR2 SNTAGT. This CDR3 has 14 amino acids. V lost 3 bases to trimming and J lost 3 bases, with 8 bases between them. The CDR3, as DNA: TGTGCCAGCAGTGATGGTCTAGACACCGGGGAGCTGTTTTTT. It yields the protein CASSDGLDTGELFF.

Note on this clone: Germline is not matched at one junction end, which may reflect a read error. The V and J genes are TRBV7-9 and TRBJ2-7; 9 bases are shared with TRBD1. The germline V gene has CDR1 SEHNR and CDR2 FQNEAQ (reference sequence). The CDR3 totals 11 residues. The CDR3: CASSLAGQGNF. The CDR3 DNA is TGTGCCAGCAGCTTAGCTGGACAGGGGAACTTC.

The chain combines TRBV28 with TRBJ2-2; TRBD2 matches at 10 bases. Germline V CDR1 and CDR2: MDHEN, SYDVKM. The CDR3 has 15 residues. V shed 6 bases and J 4 bases; nucleotides not matched to a gene: 5. CDR3 loop: CASRSSGRGTGELFF. The CDR3 nucleotides read TGTGCCAGCAGGTCAAGCGGGAGGGGCACCGGGGAGCTGTTTTTT.

In nucleotides, the CDR3 is TGTGCCAGCAGCGTAGCGGGAGGCCGAACTGAAGCTTTCTTT. Amino acid sequence: CASSVAGGRTEAFF. The chain uses TRBV9 and TRBJ1-1; D gene uncertain. Germline lookup yields CDR1 SGDLS and CDR2 YYNGEE. The CDR3 covers 14 residues. Trimming removed 0 bases from V and 5 bases from J, with 11 bases in between.

The CDR3 region has the DNA TGTGCCAGCAGTGGTCAGGGGAACTATGGCTACACCTTC. Protein: CASSGQGNYGYTF. The gene calls are TRBV2 and TRBJ1-2; perhaps TRBD1 as D (6 bases). Germline V lookup: CDR1 SNHLY, CDR2 FYNNEI. The CDR3 contains 13 residues. The ends were cut back, 4 bases at V and 2 bases at J, with 8 bases in the middle.

The chain combines TRBV10-1 with TRBJ2-1; D remains ambiguous. Germline CDR1 reads WNHNN; CDR2 reads SYGVQD (reference sequence). V was cut by 2 bases and J by 2 bases, with 7 bases left in between. The CDR3 length is 14 residues. CDR3 amino acids: CASSETQAYNEQFF. DNA of the CDR3: TGCGCCAGCAGTGAGACCCAGGCCTACAATGAGCAGTTCTTC.

The rearrangement uses TRBV7-9 and TRBJ1-3, with D possibly TRBD1 on 6 matching bases. V was cut by 4 bases and J by 2 bases, with 9 bases left in between. In germline, CDR1 is SEHNR, CDR2 FQNEAQ (reference sequence). The CDR3 consists of 14 residues. The CDR3 here is CASSSSGAGNTIYF. CDR3 nucleotides: TGTGCCAGCAGCTCATCAGGGGCTGGAAACACCATATATTTT.

The V and J genes are TRBV28 and TRBJ2-3; 11 bases align to TRBD1. V lost 4 bases to trimming and J lost 2 bases; unmatched junction nucleotides: 2. Looked up from germline, CDR1 is MDHEN and CDR2 is SYDVKM. The CDR3 spans 15 residues. The DNA for the CDR3 is TGTGCCAGCAGTTACGGACAGGGGGCCACAGATACGCAGTATTTT. Protein product: CASSYGQGATDTQYF.

J is TRBJ2-4 and V is TRBV11-1; a weak D match, TRBD1 (5 bases). CDR3 length: 14 residues. V lost 1 base and J 7 bases, leaving 11 bases between the germline ends. Germline V CDR1 and CDR2: SGHAT, FQDESV (reference sequence). CDR3 sequence reads: CASSLEVGANIQYF. CDR3 coding DNA: TGTGCCAGCAGCTTAGAAGTAGGGGCGAACATTCAGTACTTC.